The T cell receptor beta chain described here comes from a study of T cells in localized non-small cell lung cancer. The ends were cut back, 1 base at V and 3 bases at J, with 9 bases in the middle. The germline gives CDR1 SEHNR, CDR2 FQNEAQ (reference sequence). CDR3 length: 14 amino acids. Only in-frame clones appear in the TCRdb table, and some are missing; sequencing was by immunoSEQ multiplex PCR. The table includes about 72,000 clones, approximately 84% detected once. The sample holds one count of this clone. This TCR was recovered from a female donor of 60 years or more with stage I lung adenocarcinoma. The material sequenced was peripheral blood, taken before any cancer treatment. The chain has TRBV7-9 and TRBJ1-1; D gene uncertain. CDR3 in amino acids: CASSLVEGDTEAFF. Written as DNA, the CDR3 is TGTGCCAGCAGCTTAGTCGAGGGAGACACTGAAGCTTTCTTT.